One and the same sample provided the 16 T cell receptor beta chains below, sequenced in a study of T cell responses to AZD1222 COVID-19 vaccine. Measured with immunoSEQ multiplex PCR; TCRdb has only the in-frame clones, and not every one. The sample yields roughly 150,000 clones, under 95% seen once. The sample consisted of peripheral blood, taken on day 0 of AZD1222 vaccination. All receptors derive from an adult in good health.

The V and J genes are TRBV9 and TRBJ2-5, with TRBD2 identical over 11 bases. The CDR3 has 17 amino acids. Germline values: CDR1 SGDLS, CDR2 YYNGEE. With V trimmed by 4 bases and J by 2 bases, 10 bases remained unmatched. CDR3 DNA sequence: TGTGCCAGCAGCTCCCCCCCCCTAGCGGGGGGTCAAGAGACCCAGTACTTC. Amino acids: CASSSPPLAGGQETQYF.

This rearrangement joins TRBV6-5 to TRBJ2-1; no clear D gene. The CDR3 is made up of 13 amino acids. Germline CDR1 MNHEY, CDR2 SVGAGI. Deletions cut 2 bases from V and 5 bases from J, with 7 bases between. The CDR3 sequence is CASSYEQNNEQFF. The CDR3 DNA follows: TGTGCCAGCAGTTACGAGCAGAACAATGAGCAGTTCTTC.

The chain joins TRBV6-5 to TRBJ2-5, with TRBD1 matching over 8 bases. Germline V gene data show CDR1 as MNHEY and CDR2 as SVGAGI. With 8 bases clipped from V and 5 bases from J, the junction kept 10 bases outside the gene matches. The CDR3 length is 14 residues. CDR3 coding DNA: TGTGCCAGCGCCGAGGTCAGGGGGCTCGAGACCCAGTACTTC. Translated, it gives CASAEVRGLETQYF.

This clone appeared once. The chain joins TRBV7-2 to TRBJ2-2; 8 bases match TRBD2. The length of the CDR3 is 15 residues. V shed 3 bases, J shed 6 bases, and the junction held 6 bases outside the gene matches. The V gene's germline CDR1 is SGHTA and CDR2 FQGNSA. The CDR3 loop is CASSFTAGEAGELFF. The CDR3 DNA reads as TGTGCCAGCAGCTTCACAGCGGGGGAGGCCGGGGAGCTGTTTTTT.

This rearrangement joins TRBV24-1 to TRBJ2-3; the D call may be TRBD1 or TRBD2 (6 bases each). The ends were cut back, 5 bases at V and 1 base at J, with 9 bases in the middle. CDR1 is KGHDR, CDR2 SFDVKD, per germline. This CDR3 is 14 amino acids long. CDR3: CATSAGAGTDTQYF. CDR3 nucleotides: TGTGCCACCAGTGCGGGGGCGGGCACAGATACGCAGTATTTT.

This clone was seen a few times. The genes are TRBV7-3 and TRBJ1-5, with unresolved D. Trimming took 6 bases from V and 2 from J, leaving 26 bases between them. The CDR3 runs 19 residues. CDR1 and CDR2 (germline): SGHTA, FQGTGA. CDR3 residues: CASSSPRSGFERCNQPQHF. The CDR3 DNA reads TGTGCCAGCAGTTCTCCAAGGTCAGGATTCGAAAGGTGCAATCAGCCCCAGCATTTT.

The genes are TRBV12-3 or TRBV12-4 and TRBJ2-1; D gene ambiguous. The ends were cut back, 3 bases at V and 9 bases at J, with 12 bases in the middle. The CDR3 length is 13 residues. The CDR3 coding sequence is TGTGCCAGCAGTTTGCACCAACCGGGTGAGCAGTTCTTC. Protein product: CASSLHQPGEQFF.

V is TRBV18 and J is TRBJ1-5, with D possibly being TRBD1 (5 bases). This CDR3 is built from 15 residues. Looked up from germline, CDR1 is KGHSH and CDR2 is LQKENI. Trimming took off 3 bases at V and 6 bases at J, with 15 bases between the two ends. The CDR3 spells CASSPGPLNGQPQHF. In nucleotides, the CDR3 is TGTGCCAGCTCACCGGGACCTCTAAATGGTCAGCCCCAGCATTTT.

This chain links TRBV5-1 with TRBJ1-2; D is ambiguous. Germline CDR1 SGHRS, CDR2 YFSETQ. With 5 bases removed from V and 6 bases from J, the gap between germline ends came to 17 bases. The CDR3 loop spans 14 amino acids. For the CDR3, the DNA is TGCGCCAGCAGAGGGTTATTGGAACGGGATGGCTACACCTTC. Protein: CASRGLLERDGYTF.

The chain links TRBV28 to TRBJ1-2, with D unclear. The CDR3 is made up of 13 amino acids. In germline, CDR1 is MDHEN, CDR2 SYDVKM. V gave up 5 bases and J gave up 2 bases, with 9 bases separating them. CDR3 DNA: TGTGCCAGCAGTCCCCGCTGGAACTATGGCTACACCTTC. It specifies CASSPRWNYGYTF.

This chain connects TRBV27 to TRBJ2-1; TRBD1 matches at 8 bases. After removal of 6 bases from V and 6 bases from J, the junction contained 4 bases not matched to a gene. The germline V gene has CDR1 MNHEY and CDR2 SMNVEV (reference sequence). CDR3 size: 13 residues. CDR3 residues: CASRRTGLNEQFF. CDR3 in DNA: TGTGCCAGCAGGAGGACAGGGCTCAATGAGCAGTTCTTC.

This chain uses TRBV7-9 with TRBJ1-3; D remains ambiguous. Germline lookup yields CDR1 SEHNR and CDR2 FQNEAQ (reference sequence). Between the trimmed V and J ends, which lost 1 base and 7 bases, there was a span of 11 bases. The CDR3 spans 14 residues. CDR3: CASSLEQLGNTIYF. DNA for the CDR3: TGTGCCAGCAGCTTAGAACAACTAGGGAACACCATATATTTT.

This CDR3 reads CAWSGFATSGNTIYF. DNA for the CDR3: TGTGCCTGGAGTGGGTTCGCGACCTCTGGAAACACCATATATTTT. V is TRBV30 and J is TRBJ1-3, with no clear D. This CDR3 spans 15 amino acids. The V end lost 1 base, the J end lost 0 bases, and 10 bases lay between the germline ends. CDR1 GTSNPN and CDR2 SVGIG come from the germline V gene (reference sequence).

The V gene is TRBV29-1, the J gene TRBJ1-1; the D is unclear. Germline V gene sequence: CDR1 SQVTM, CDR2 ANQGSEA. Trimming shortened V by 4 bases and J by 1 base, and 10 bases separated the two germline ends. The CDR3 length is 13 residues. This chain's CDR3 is CSVARRENTEAFF. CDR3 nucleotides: TGCAGCGTTGCCCGACGAGAGAACACTGAAGCTTTCTTT.

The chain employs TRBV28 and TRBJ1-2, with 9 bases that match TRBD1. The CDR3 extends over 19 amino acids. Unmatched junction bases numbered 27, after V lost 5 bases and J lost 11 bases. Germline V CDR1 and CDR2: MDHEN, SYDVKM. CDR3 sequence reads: CASSPGPGQGLQSLSRYTF. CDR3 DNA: TGTGCCAGCAGTCCAGGTCCCGGACAGGGGCTTCAGAGTCTCAGCCGGTACACCTTC.

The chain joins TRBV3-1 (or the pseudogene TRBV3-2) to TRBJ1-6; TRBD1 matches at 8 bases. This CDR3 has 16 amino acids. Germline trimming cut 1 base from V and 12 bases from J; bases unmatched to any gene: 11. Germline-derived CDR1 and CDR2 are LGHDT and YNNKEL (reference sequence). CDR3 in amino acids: CASSQVTGGILGPLHF. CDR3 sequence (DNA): TGTGCCAGCAGCCAAGTTACAGGGGGAATATTGGGACCCCTCCACTTT.